This entry lists 12 T cell receptor beta chains sequenced from one sample in a study of T-cell reconstitution after alpha-beta-depleted transplantation in children. As it was prepared, the TCRbeta library received unique molecular identifiers. TCRdb called the PCR reads again in MiXCR, with one record for every CDR3 protein. Altogether around 700,000 distinct CDR3 sequences are present, less than 15% being singletons, with the ten largest covering about 0.79%. Source: PBMCs, taken before TCRalphabeta/CD19-depleted stem cell transplant. All receptors derive from a girl between 2 and 10 years old with congenital amegakaryocytic thrombocytopenia, due to receive a stem cell transplant.

This chain uses TRBV11-2 with TRBJ2-6; D might be TRBD1 or TRBD2, each matching 5 bases. This CDR3 has 21 amino acids. The V end was cut by 3 bases, the J end by 0 bases, with 24 bases between. Germline lookup yields CDR1 SGHAT and CDR2 FQNNGV. CDR3 region: CASSLGTSGPWGISGANVLTF. The DNA for the CDR3 is TGTGCCAGCAGCTTGGGAACCTCGGGACCTTGGGGAATCTCTGGGGCCAACGTCCTGACTTTC.

The chain links TRBV4-1 to TRBJ2-5, with 8 bases lining up with TRBD2. The CDR3 spans 15 residues. Germline CDR1 MGHRA, CDR2 YSYEKL. The V gene end was trimmed by 6 bases and the J gene end by 5 bases; junction bases not matched to a gene: 11. In DNA form, the CDR3 reads TGCGCCAGCAGTAAAAGCGGGAGTAGGTTGGAGACCCAGTACTTC. Its protein is CASSKSGSRLETQYF.

This clonotype was seen at least ten times. The chain couples TRBV28 to TRBJ2-5; no clear D gene. The CDR3 is 15 amino acids. The V end was cut by 6 bases, the J end by 1 base, with 15 bases between. From germline, CDR1 is MDHEN and CDR2 SYDVKM. CDR3 amino acids: CASSPPYTVQETQYF. CDR3 sequence (DNA): TGTGCCAGCAGCCCGCCGTATACCGTCCAAGAGACCCAGTACTTC. Variable domain in full (rest from reference TRBV28 and TRBJ2-5): DVKVTQSSRYLVKRTGEKVFLECVQDMDHENMFWYRQDPGLGLRLIYFSYDVKMKEKGDIPEGYSVSREKKERFSLILESASTNQTSMYLCASSPPYTVQETQYFGPGTRLLVL.

This clonotype was observed a handful of times. The rearrangement links TRBV2 to TRBJ1-4; a weak D match, TRBD1 (5 bases). Trimming shortened V by 8 bases and J by 7 bases, and 14 bases separated the two germline ends. Germline V lookup: CDR1 SNHLY, CDR2 FYNNEI. The CDR3 is made up of 13 amino acids. CDR3 amino acids: CASRGGVGEKLFF. CDR3 coding DNA: TGTGCCAGCCGGGGAGGGGTTGGTGAAAAACTGTTTTTT.

This chain joins TRBV20-1 and TRBJ2-3, with D tentatively TRBD1 or TRBD2 (6 bases each). CDR3 length equals 13 residues. Germline-derived CDR1 and CDR2 are DFQATT and SNEGSKA (reference sequence). The V and J ends lost 1 base and 5 bases respectively, with 10 bases between them. The CDR3 reads CSARGKGGDTQYF. The CDR3 nucleotides are TGCAGTGCTAGAGGCAAGGGGGGAGATACGCAGTATTTT.

This clonotype was recorded a few times. Compared with germline, one end of the junction differs, possibly owing to a read error. The V call is TRBV5-1, the J call TRBJ2-1; 11 bases map to TRBD2. This CDR3 has 15 residues. CDR1 and CDR2 from the germline V gene are SGHRS and YFSETQ. The CDR3 is CASSWAGLADNEQFF. Here the CDR3 DNA reads TGCGCCAGCAGCTGGGCGGGACTAGCGGACAACGAGCAGTTCTTC. The entire variable domain, with the rest obtained from reference TRBV5-1 and TRBJ2-1, is as follows: KAGVTQTPRYLIKTRGQQVTLSCSPISGHRSVSWYQQTPGQGLQFLFEYFSETQRNKGNFPGRFSGRQFSNSRSEMNVSTLELGDSALYLCASSWAGLADNEQFFGPGTRLTVL.

This clonotype was seen many times. The V gene is TRBV3-1, the J gene TRBJ2-1; the match to TRBD2 covers 10 bases. V was clipped by 0 bases and J by 7 bases; unmatched bases: 9. Germline loops: CDR1 LGHDT, CDR2 YNNKEL (reference sequence). This CDR3 contains 17 residues. This CDR3 is CASSQDFLAGVGNEQFF. The DNA for the CDR3 is TGTGCCAGCAGCCAAGACTTTCTAGCGGGAGTCGGTAATGAGCAGTTCTTC.

This clonotype was recorded at least ten times. J is TRBJ1-5 and V is TRBV20-1; 10 bases map to TRBD1. The CDR3 has 16 amino acids. Germline V gene lookup returns CDR1 DFQATT and CDR2 SNEGSKA (reference sequence). Trimming cost V 2 bases and J 4 bases; bases outside gene matches: 8. The CDR3 DNA reads as TGCAGTGCTAGACCCGAACCGGGACAGGGGAATCAGCCCCAGCATTTT. Its protein is CSARPEPGQGNQPQHF.

This clonotype was recorded at least ten times. The chain couples TRBV20-1 to TRBJ2-1; 8 positions match TRBD2. V trimming: 3 bases; J trimming: 8 bases; junction bases outside the gene matches: 6. Germline lookup yields CDR1 DFQATT and CDR2 SNEGSKA (reference sequence). CDR3 length: 13 residues. The CDR3 coding sequence is TGCAGTGCTAGGCCCGGGAGGGCCGATGAGCAGTTCTTC. Protein: CSARPGRADEQFF.

The V gene is TRBV10-3, the J gene TRBJ2-6; the match to TRBD2 covers 10 bases. CDR1 ENHRY and CDR2 SYGVKD come from the germline V gene. J lost 3 bases, V lost 2 bases, and 13 bases had no gene match. This CDR3 spans 20 amino acids. The CDR3 loop reads CAISEKGLAEGVSGANVLTF. The CDR3 coding sequence is TGTGCCATCAGTGAGAAAGGACTAGCGGAGGGGGTCAGTGGGGCCAACGTCCTGACTTTC.

This clonotype was found many times. The V and J genes are TRBV12-3 or TRBV12-4 and TRBJ2-6; D is perhaps TRBD2 (5 bases). Trimming pared 6 bases from V and 13 bases from J, leaving 10 bases between. CDR3 length: 11 residues. The CDR3 DNA sequence: TGTGCCAGCAGGGAGGACCGGGTCCTGACTTTC. Encoded protein: CASREDRVLTF.

With regard to this clonotype: The conserved closing phenylalanine or tryptophan is absent in this CDR3, likely reflecting a read error. The chain has TRBV29-1 and TRBJ2-2, with unresolved D. The V end was cut by 4 bases, the J end by 5 bases, with 8 bases between. Germline V gene data show CDR1 as SQVTM and CDR2 as ANQGSEA. The CDR3 is 12 residues long. CDR3 nucleotide sequence: TGCAGCGTTGGGGTGACAACCGGGGAGCTGTTTATT. It translates to CSVGVTTGELFI.